This T cell receptor (beta chain) was identified during a study of immune cell composition in non-small cell lung cancer. The assay was immunoSEQ multiplex PCR, and TCRdb's table has in-frame clones only and misses some. The table records around 3,000 clones, more than 60% of them present only once. CDR3 size: 15 residues. V lost 7 bases to trimming and J lost 0 bases, with 16 bases between them. Germline CDR1 SGHRS, CDR2 YFSETQ. Notes on the study in general: Clones >0.5% enriched in tumour were rarer in adenocarcinoma (around 35%) than squamous (approximately 80%).

As for this clone: Antigen specificity is unknown.

The chain recombines TRBV5-1 with TRBJ2-5; TRBD2 might be the D (7 bases). The receptor comes from a human donor with non-small cell lung cancer. The sequenced sample consisted of lung tumor tissue. CDR3 sequence reads: CASEGGEGHQETQYF. CDR3 nucleotide sequence: TGCGCCAGCGAAGGGGGGGAAGGACACCAAGAGACCCAGTACTTC.